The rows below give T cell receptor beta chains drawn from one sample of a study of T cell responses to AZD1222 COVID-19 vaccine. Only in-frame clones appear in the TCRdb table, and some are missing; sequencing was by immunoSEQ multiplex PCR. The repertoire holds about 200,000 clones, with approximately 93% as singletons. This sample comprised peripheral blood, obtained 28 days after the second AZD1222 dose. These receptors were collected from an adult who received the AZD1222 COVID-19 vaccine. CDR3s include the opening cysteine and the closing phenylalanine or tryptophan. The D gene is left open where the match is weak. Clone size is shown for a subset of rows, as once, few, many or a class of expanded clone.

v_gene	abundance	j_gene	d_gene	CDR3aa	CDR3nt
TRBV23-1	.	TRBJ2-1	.	CASSQSVGSYNEQFF	TGCGCCAGCAGTCAGTCGGTGGGCTCCTACAATGAGCAGTTCTTC
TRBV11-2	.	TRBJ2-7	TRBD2	CASSSPFTSGRTPYEQYF	TGTGCCAGCAGCTCCCCCTTTACTAGCGGGAGAACCCCCTACGAGCAGTACTTC
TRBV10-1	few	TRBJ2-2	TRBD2	CASSTTSVTNTGELFF	TGCGCCAGCAGCACGACTAGCGTGACGAACACCGGGGAGCTGTTTTTT
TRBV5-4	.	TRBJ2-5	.	CASSLVARTLEETQYF	TGTGCCAGCAGCTTGGTTGCGCGGACACTTGAAGAGACCCAGTACTTC
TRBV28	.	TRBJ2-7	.	CASTPWGGRSYEQYF	TGTGCCAGCACCCCCTGGGGCGGACGGTCCTACGAGCAGTACTTC
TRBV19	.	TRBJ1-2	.	CASSVDRYGDYGYTF	TGTGCCAGTAGTGTCGACCGTTACGGTGACTATGGCTACACCTTC
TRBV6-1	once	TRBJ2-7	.	CASSEGGRSYEQYF	TGTGCCAGCAGTGAAGGCGGTCGGTCCTACGAGCAGTACTTC
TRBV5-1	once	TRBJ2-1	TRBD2	CASSLAGGSGYNEQFF	TGCGCCAGCAGCTTAGCGGGAGGGAGCGGATACAATGAGCAGTTCTTC
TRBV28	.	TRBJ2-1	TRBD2	CASGPGGRAAEQFF	TGTGCCAGTGGCCCCGGAGGGAGGGCCGCTGAGCAGTTCTTC
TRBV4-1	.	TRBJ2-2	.	CASSQVPGQFAGELFF	TGCGCCAGCAGCCAAGTTCCCGGACAGTTCGCCGGGGAGCTGTTTTTT
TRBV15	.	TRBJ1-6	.	CATSPRDARDSPLHF	TGTGCCACCAGCCCACGGGACGCAAGGGATTCACCCCTCCACTTT
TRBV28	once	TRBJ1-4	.	CATRGGDRGFFNEKLFF	TGTGCCACCAGGGGTGGGGACCGAGGATTCTTTAATGAAAAACTGTTTTTT
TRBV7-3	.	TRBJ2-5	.	CASSLRNQETQYF	TGTGCCAGCAGCTTACGAAACCAAGAGACCCAGTACTTC
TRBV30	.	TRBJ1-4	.	CAWRGRSNEKLFF	TGTGCCTGGCGGGGGCGGTCTAATGAAAAACTGTTTTTT
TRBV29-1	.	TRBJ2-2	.	CSVGFEPHTGELFF	TGCAGCGTTGGGTTCGAACCCCACACCGGGGAGCTGTTTTTT
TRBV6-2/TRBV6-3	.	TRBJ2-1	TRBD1	CASSSGTGPYNEQFF	TGTGCCAGCAGTTCCGGGACAGGGCCCTACAATGAGCAGTTCTTC
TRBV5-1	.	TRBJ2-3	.	CASSFGLTDTQYF	TGCGCCAGCAGCTTCGGCTTAACAGATACGCAGTATTTT
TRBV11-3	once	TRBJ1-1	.	CASSLGGNMNTEAFF	TGTGCCAGCAGCTTAGGGGGGAACATGAACACTGAAGCTTTCTTT
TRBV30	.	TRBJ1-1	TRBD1	CAWSAPPRDRGLNTEAFF	TGTGCCTGGAGTGCCCCCCCCCGGGACAGGGGCTTGAACACTGAAGCTTTCTTT
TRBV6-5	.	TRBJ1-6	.	CASSYGGWNSPLHF	TGTGCCAGCAGTTACGGGGGGTGGAATTCACCCCTCCACTTT
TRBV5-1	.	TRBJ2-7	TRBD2	CASSLTRGGSGRAFYEQYF	TGCGCCAGCAGCTTAACGCGGGGAGGTAGCGGGAGGGCCTTCTACGAGCAGTACTTC
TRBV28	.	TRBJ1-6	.	CAIHQGTSYNSPLHF	TGTGCCATCCATCAGGGGACGTCCTATAATTCACCCCTCCACTTT
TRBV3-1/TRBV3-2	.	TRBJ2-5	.	CASNGHGEETQYF	TGTGCCAGCAACGGACACGGCGAGGAGACCCAGTACTTC
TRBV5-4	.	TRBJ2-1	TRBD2	CASSLEAGGRNEQFF	TGTGCCAGCAGCTTGGAGGCGGGAGGGCGTAATGAGCAGTTCTTC
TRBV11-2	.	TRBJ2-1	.	CASSQGPSRGEQFF	TGTGCCAGCAGCCAGGGTCCCTCTAGAGGGGAGCAGTTCTTC
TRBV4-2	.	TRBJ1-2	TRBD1	CASSGNRDRAPNYGYTF	TGTGCCAGCAGCGGAAACCGGGACAGGGCGCCGAACTATGGCTACACCTTC
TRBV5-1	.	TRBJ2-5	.	CASSLAQSPPETQYF	TGCGCCAGCAGCTTGGCCCAGTCCCCCCCAGAGACCCAGTACTTC
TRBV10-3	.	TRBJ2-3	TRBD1	CAISDSGGIATQYF	TGTGCCATCAGTGATTCAGGGGGAATAGCTACGCAGTATTTT
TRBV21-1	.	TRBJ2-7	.	CASSLFFYEQYF	TGTGCCAGCAGCTTGTTTTTCTACGAGCAGTACTTC
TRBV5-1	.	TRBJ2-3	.	CASSFPDTQYF	TGCGCCAGCAGCTTCCCAGATACGCAGTATTTT
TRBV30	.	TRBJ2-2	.	CAWGDPNTGELFF	TGTGCCTGGGGTGACCCGAACACCGGGGAGCTGTTTTTT
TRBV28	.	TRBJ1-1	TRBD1	CASSLRGTGDEAFF	TGTGCCAGCAGTTTACGTGGGACAGGCGATGAAGCTTTCTTT
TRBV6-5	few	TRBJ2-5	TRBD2	CASSPLEGGATQYF	TGTGCCAGCAGTCCCCTGGAGGGAGGGGCGACCCAGTACTTC
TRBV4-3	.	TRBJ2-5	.	CASSPMGATETQYF	TGCGCCAGCAGCCCAATGGGTGCTACAGAGACCCAGTACTTC
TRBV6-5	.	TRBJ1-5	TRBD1	CASSSGQGNNQPQHF	TGTGCCAGCAGTAGTGGACAGGGGAATAATCAGCCCCAGCATTTT
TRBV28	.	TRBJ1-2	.	CASSFGGGKVGYTF	TGTGCCAGCAGTTTTGGAGGGGGGAAGGTTGGCTACACCTTC
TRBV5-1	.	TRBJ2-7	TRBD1	CASSLRQGANEQYF	TGCGCCAGCAGCCTCCGACAGGGGGCTAACGAGCAGTACTTC
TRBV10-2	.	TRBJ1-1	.	CASSDGGGNTEAFF	TGCGCCAGCAGTGATGGCGGGGGGAACACTGAAGCTTTCTTT
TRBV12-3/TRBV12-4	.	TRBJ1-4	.	CASSLSWDEKLFF	TGTGCCAGCAGTTTATCCTGGGATGAAAAACTGTTTTTT
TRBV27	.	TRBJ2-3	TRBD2	CASSPGERGADTQYF	TGTGCCAGCAGCCCCGGGGAGCGGGGAGCAGATACGCAGTATTTT
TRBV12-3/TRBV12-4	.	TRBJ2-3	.	CACTPLALDTQYF	TGTGCCTGTACCCCTTTAGCACTAGATACGCAGTATTTT
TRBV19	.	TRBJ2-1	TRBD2	CASQLAGAAYNEQFF	TGTGCCAGTCAACTAGCGGGAGCAGCCTACAATGAGCAGTTCTTC